Listed below are T cell receptor beta chains from one sample, sequenced in a study of blood T cell repertoires in COVID-19. Only in-frame clones appear in the TCRdb table, and some are missing; sequencing was by immunoSEQ multiplex PCR. The table has 170,000 or so clones, about 86% seen once. The sequencing input was peripheral blood. All receptors derive from a man in his forties or fifties with active or convalescent COVID-19. Both conserved end residues are part of each CDR3. D genes are given only for firm matches. Only part of the rows carry a size: once, few, many, or a class if the clone is expanded.

>TRBV24-1|TRBD1|TRBJ2-1|NA
TGTGCCACCAGTGACCGTCCCGGGACAGGGGACGGTTACAATGAGCAGTTCTTC
CATSDRPGTGDGYNEQFF
>TRBV5-4|TRBD2|TRBJ2-7|NA
TGTGCCAGCAGCCTATTAAGCGGGACCTACGAGCAGTACTTC
CASSLLSGTYEQYF
>TRBV6-6|NA|TRBJ1-2|NA
TGTGCCAGCACCTTAAACGGGGAAAAGGGTGGCTACACCTTC
CASTLNGEKGGYTF
>TRBV5-4|TRBD2|TRBJ2-5|once
TGTGCCAGCAGCTTGGGGGGACTAGCGGGAGGCCAAGAGACCCAGTACTTC
CASSLGGLAGGQETQYF
>TRBV29-1|NA|TRBJ2-5|NA
TGCAGCGTTGAAGGTCCGGGACAAGAGACCCAGTACTTC
CSVEGPGQETQYF
>TRBV30|NA|TRBJ1-1|NA
TGTGCCTGGAGTAAACAGAGCATGAACACTGAAGCTTTCTTT
CAWSKQSMNTEAFF
>TRBV6-5|NA|TRBJ1-2|NA
TGTGCCAGTGGGGGCCTTCCCTATGGCTACACCTTC
CASGGLPYGYTF
>TRBV5-1|TRBD1|TRBJ2-3|NA
TGCGCCAGCAGCTCCCTAACAAACGGACAGGGTGGAACAGATACGCAGTATTTT
CASSSLTNGQGGTDTQYF
>TRBV27|NA|TRBJ2-3|NA
TGTGCCAGCAGTTTAAGCCCCAACCGAGGGGGATGGACCACAGATACGCAGTATTTT
CASSLSPNRGGWTTDTQYF
>TRBV5-6|NA|TRBJ1-5|NA
TGTGCCAGCAGCCCCAGGGGTCAGCCCCAGCATTTT
CASSPRGQPQHF
>TRBV7-9|NA|TRBJ2-7|once
TGTGCCAGCAGCTTTACGGGGGGCTCCACCGGGGAGCAGTACTTC
CASSFTGGSTGEQYF
>TRBV7-2|TRBD1|TRBJ1-6|NA
TGTGCCAGCAGCGCCGACAGGGGTAATTCACCCCTCCACTTT
CASSADRGNSPLHF
>TRBV6-2/TRBV6-3|TRBD1|TRBJ1-2|NA
TGTGCCAGCAGTCCGGACAGGGCAAACTATGGCTACACCTTC
CASSPDRANYGYTF
>TRBV11-2|TRBD2|TRBJ2-2|NA
TGTGCCAGCAGCTTAGAACTAGCGGGGGCGCAGAACACCGGGGAGCTGTTTTTT
CASSLELAGAQNTGELFF
>TRBV4-3|NA|TRBJ1-4|NA
TGCGCCAGCAGCCCATTGGGAGTTACTAATGAAAAACTGTTTTTT
CASSPLGVTNEKLFF
>TRBV3-1/TRBV3-2|NA|TRBJ1-4|NA
TGTGCCAGCAGCCAAGTTTCAGGAAATGAAAAACTGTTTTTT
CASSQVSGNEKLFF
>TRBV10-2|TRBD1|TRBJ1-1|NA
TGCGCCAGCAGGGGACAGGCCACTGAAGCTTTCTTT
CASRGQATEAFF
>TRBV28|TRBD1|TRBJ1-2|NA
TGTGCCAGCAGTCTCGGGACAGGGTTTAACTATGGCTACACCTTC
CASSLGTGFNYGYTF
>TRBV19|TRBD1|TRBJ1-1|once
TGTGCCAGTAGTGCCGGACCGGGACAGGGGGTAGCTAGTAACACTGAAGCTTTCTTT
CASSAGPGQGVASNTEAFF
>TRBV19|TRBD1|TRBJ2-7|few
TGTGCCAGTAGTAACCTTGGACAGGGGAGTAGGTACGAGCAGTACTTC
CASSNLGQGSRYEQYF
>TRBV28|TRBD1|TRBJ1-5|once
TGTGCCAGCAGTTCCCCCAAGGACAGGGACTATCAGCCCCAGCATTTT
CASSSPKDRDYQPQHF
>TRBV30|NA|TRBJ2-7|once
TGTGCCTGGAGTCCCGGCACCCCGGGCGAGCAGTACTTC
CAWSPGTPGEQYF
>TRBV7-9|NA|TRBJ1-3|NA
TGTGCCAGCAGCACGGACAGCTCTGGAAACACCATATATTTT
CASSTDSSGNTIYF
>TRBV28|TRBD2|TRBJ2-1|NA
TGTGCCAGCATCCCCCAAACGGTGGCGTCGGGAGGGTTCAATGAGCAGTTCTTC
CASIPQTVASGGFNEQFF
>TRBV12-3/TRBV12-4|NA|TRBJ2-3|NA
TGTGCCAGCAGTTTCCGAGATACGCAGTATTTT
CASSFRDTQYF
>TRBV5-1|NA|TRBJ2-2|NA
TGCGCCAGCAGCTTGTCGGGGGGCGCGAACACCGGGGAGCTGTTTTTT
CASSLSGGANTGELFF
>TRBV9|NA|TRBJ1-2|NA
TGTGCCAGCAGCGCCATTTTTGGGGGGAGAGACTATGGCTACACCTTC
CASSAIFGGRDYGYTF
>TRBV28|TRBD1|TRBJ1-2|NA
TGTTTATCTGTAGCGCGGACAGGGGGGGCTTATGGCTACACCTTC
CLSVARTGGAYGYTF
>TRBV2|NA|TRBJ2-3|NA
TGTGCCAGCAAAAGACAGGCCGGAGATACGCAGTATTTT
CASKRQAGDTQYF
>TRBV28|NA|TRBJ2-7|NA
TGTGCCAGCAGTCCACTTCTGACAGCGATCTACGAGCAGTACTTC
CASSPLLTAIYEQYF
>TRBV29-1|TRBD1|TRBJ2-1|NA
TGCAGCTCTCCCCTCCCCGGGACAGGGACCTACAATGAGCAGTTCTTC
CSSPLPGTGTYNEQFF
>TRBV30|NA|TRBJ1-4|NA
TGTGCCTGGAGTTTGGCCAGTGGGGCGAAACTGTTTTTT
CAWSLASGAKLFF
>TRBV30|NA|TRBJ2-3|NA
TGTGCCTGGAGTGTCGGTAGAGATACGCAGTATTTT
CAWSVGRDTQYF
>TRBV6-2/TRBV6-3|TRBD1|TRBJ2-7|NA
TGTGCCAGCAGCCCACGTCCCACAGGGGGCCCCTACGAGCAGTACTTC
CASSPRPTGGPYEQYF
>TRBV29-1|TRBD2|TRBJ2-1|few
TGCAGCGTCGAACGGGGACTAGTTGATGAGCAGTTCTTC
CSVERGLVDEQFF
>TRBV14|NA|TRBJ1-6|NA
TGTGCCAGCAGCCTGGGGCCAAATAATTCACCCCTCCACTTT
CASSLGPNNSPLHF
>TRBV3-1/TRBV3-2|TRBD1|TRBJ1-1|NA
TGTGCCAGTATGACAGGGCATAAGGCTGAAGCTTTCTTT
CASMTGHKAEAFF
>TRBV6-5|TRBD1|TRBJ1-2|NA
TGTGCCAGCAGAAACGCACAGGGGGCTCACTATGGCTACACCTTC
CASRNAQGAHYGYTF
>TRBV5-6|NA|TRBJ1-1|NA
TGTGCCAGCAGCTTAGGGGCTAACACTGAAGCTTTCTTT
CASSLGANTEAFF
>TRBV21-1|NA|TRBJ2-7|NA
TGTGCCAGCAGCAATAAGGGTTGTCTAGCGGACTACGAGCAGTACTTC
CASSNKGCLADYEQYF
>TRBV2|TRBD2|TRBJ2-5|NA
TGTGCCAGCAGCCCCCTGAGTAGCGGGGGCCTAGAGACCCAGTACTTC
CASSPLSSGGLETQYF
>TRBV18|TRBD1|TRBJ1-1|once
TGTGCCAGCTCCCGGGACAGGGGAGTCAGTGAAGCTTTCTTT
CASSRDRGVSEAFF
>TRBV3-1/TRBV3-2|NA|TRBJ1-2|once
TGTGCCAGCAGCCAATCGACGATTAGGGGCGGCGGTTTCACCTTC
CASSQSTIRGGGFTF
>TRBV29-1|NA|TRBJ2-1|NA
TGCAGCGCCCTCGCGAATACAGGGCGCGAGCAGTTCTTC
CSALANTGREQFF
>TRBV7-9|TRBD1|TRBJ2-1|NA
TGTGCCAGCAGCCCTTTGGACAGGGGATCCTACAATGAGCAGTTCTTC
CASSPLDRGSYNEQFF
>TRBV28|NA|TRBJ1-6|NA
TGTGCCAGCAGTTGGGGCCAGAGTAATTCACCCCTCCACTTT
CASSWGQSNSPLHF